Below, 9 T cell receptor beta chains from the same sample are listed, as sequenced in a study of human T cells and chemical hapten exposure. TCRdb reprocessed the RACE reads via MiXCR and lists one record per CDR3 protein. The sample lists 70,000 to 80,000 distinct CDR3 sequences, around 30% occurring once. Time point defined: patch test 1, 2 weeks after DPC sensitization. The sample's treatment: therapeutic diphenylcyclopropenone sensitization with weekly scalp DPC. The source material was whole blood, sampled in connection with sensitization to the hapten diphenylcyclopropenone (DPC). The receptors derive from a man aged 35 to 55 with alopecia areata. Some clones in this sample may be carry-over from other donors' samples.

The CDR3 DNA is TGCAGTGCTAGAGCCCCCGGGGGGGCCCAGTACTTC. Protein sequence: CSARAPGGAQYF. The chain recombines TRBV20-1 with TRBJ2-5, with 8 bases matching TRBD2. The CDR3 totals 12 residues. V lost 1 base, J lost 9 bases, and 4 bases stayed unmatched. Per the germline V gene, CDR1 is DFQATT and CDR2 is SNEGSKA (reference sequence).

The V and J genes are TRBV7-9 and TRBJ2-3; D remains unclear. The V end lost 5 bases, the J end lost 3 bases, and 9 bases lay between the germline ends. This CDR3 is built from 13 residues. CDR1 SEHNR and CDR2 FQNEAQ come from the germline V gene (reference sequence). CDR3 residues: CASSPEVTDTQYF. CDR3 nucleotide sequence: TGTGCCAGCAGCCCAGAGGTGACAGATACGCAGTATTTT.

This clonotype has more than one count but fewer than ten. The J gene is TRBJ2-5, the V gene TRBV7-9; unclear D gene. Trimming stripped 5 bases from V and 4 bases from J, with 11 bases between. This CDR3 is built from 13 residues. Germline CDR1 and CDR2: SEHNR and FQNEAQ (reference sequence). The CDR3 DNA reads TGTGCCAGCAGCCTGGGCCGAGTAGAGACCCAGTACTTC. Its protein is CASSLGRVETQYF.

In its sample, this clonotype was seen a few times. This sequence joins TRBV7-2 and TRBJ2-7, with D possibly being TRBD1 (5 bases). CDR3 size: 13 residues. The V end was cut by 5 bases, the J end by 0 bases, with 8 bases between. Germline CDR1 and CDR2: SGHTA and FQGNSA. The CDR3 sequence is CASSQDNSYEQYF. The CDR3 region has the DNA TGTGCCAGCAGCCAGGACAACTCCTACGAGCAGTACTTC.

In regard to this clonotype: A junction boundary mismatches the germline segment, possibly from a read error. The chain carries TRBV7-8 and TRBJ1-5; no clear D gene. The germline V gene has CDR1 SGHVS and CDR2 FQNEAQ. This CDR3 has 13 residues. The CDR3 spells CASTLLRDQPQHF. As DNA, the CDR3 is TGTGCCAGCACCTTACTTCGGGATCAGCCCCAGCATTTT.

The chain combines TRBV12-3 or TRBV12-4 with TRBJ2-5, with 14 bases that match TRBD2. CDR3 length equals 15 residues. V dropped 4 bases and J dropped 6; count of bases not matched to a gene: 4. The CDR3 loop reads CASSYGLAGGKTQYF. The CDR3 region has the DNA TGTGCCAGCAGTTATGGACTAGCGGGAGGAAAGACCCAGTACTTC.

V is TRBV20-1 and J is TRBJ2-4, with D possibly TRBD1 on 6 matching bases. Germline values: CDR1 DFQATT, CDR2 SNEGSKA (reference sequence). The CDR3 is made up of 17 amino acids. Trimming removed 5 bases from V and 0 bases from J, with 20 bases in between. In DNA, the CDR3 is TGCAGTGCTTTCCCGACAGGTCAGAGGCTAGCCAAAAACATTCAGTACTTC. Encoded protein: CSAFPTGQRLAKNIQYF.

The rearrangement links TRBV5-1 to TRBJ2-7; 10 nucleotides line up with TRBD1. Germline trimming cut 5 bases from V and 4 bases from J; bases unmatched to any gene: 9. This CDR3 has 15 amino acids. Per the germline V gene, CDR1 is SGHRS and CDR2 is YFSETQ. DNA for the CDR3: TGCGCCAGCAGTCATACCGGGACAGGGGAATACGAGCAGTACTTC. Translating gives CASSHTGTGEYEQYF.

The chain joins TRBV12-3 or TRBV12-4 to TRBJ2-7, with a tentative D call TRBD2 (5 bases). Trimming cost V 3 bases and J 5 bases, with 11 bases left between them. The CDR3 sequence is 13 residues long. CDR3 in amino acids: CASSLGSSHEQYF. In DNA, the CDR3 is TGTGCCAGCAGTTTGGGGAGTTCCCACGAGCAGTACTTC.